This T cell receptor beta chain was recovered during a study of blood T cell repertoires in COVID-19. Whole-study context: The study drew acute and convalescent COVID-19 samples from the United States, Italy and Spain. In each case, the material was cDNA or gDNA derived from T cells, B-cell-depleted T cells, or PBMCs.

Authors' analysis steps: From reference gene primer amplification, estimates of nucleated cell counts were derived. Repertoires were generated with immunoSEQ multiplex PCR, while TCRdb's copy carries only in-frame clones and drops some. That table gives V, J and clone size, and the DNA gave D and trimming. Of just over 150,000 clones listed, around 93% are singletons. This CDR3 contains 15 residues. Germline assignment: CDR1 SGHAT and CDR2 FQNNGV. Trimming cost V 3 bases and J 6 bases; bases outside gene matches: 10. The chain uses TRBV11-2 and TRBJ1-2; 7 bases match TRBD1. Sequencing input: peripheral blood. This TCR derives from a woman in her forties or fifties with acute or convalescent COVID-19. Here the CDR3 reads CASSLIQGFLNGYTF. In nucleotides, the CDR3 is TGTGCCAGCAGCTTGATACAGGGGTTTTTGAATGGCTACACCTTC.